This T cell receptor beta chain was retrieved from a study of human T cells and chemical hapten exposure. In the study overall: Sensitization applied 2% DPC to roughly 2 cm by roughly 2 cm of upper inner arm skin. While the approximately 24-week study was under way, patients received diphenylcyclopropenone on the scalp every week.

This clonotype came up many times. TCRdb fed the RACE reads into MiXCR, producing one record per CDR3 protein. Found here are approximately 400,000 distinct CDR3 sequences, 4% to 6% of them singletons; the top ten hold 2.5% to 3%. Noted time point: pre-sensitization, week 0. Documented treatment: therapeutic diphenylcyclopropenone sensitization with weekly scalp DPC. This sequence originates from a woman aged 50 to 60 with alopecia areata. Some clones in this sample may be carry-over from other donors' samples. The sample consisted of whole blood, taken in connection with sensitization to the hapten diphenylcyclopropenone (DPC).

The CDR3 sequence is CASRTLPSDNEQFF. The CDR3 DNA reads TGTGCCAGCAGAACCCTCCCTAGCGACAATGAGCAGTTCTTC. J is TRBJ2-1 and V is TRBV6-6; D might be TRBD2 (6 bases). The CDR3 contains 14 residues. Trimming took 6 bases from V and 5 from J, leaving 14 bases between them. Germline V CDR1 and CDR2: MNHNY, SVGAGI (reference sequence).